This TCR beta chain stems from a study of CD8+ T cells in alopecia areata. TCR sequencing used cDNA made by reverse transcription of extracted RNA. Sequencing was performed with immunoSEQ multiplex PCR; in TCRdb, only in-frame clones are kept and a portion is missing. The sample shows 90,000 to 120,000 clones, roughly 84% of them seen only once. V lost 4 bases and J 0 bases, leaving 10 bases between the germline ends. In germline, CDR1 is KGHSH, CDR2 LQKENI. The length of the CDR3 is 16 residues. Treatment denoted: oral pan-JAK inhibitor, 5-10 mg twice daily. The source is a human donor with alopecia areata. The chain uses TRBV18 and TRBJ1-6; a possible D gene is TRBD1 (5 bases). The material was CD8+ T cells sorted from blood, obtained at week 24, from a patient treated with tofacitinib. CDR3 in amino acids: CASSRDGFSYNSPLHF. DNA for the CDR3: TGTGCCAGCTCACGGGACGGGTTCTCCTATAATTCACCCCTCCACTTT.